This entry lists 24 T cell receptor beta chains sequenced from one sample in a study of blood T cell repertoires in COVID-19. This table comes from immunoSEQ multiplex PCR, and its TCRdb copy is limited to in-frame clones, with some not included. Among about 76,000 clones listed, about nine tenths were seen once. The source material was peripheral blood. These receptors were obtained from a human donor in a cohort sampled during active COVID-19.

The V gene is TRBV28, the J gene TRBJ1-4; 10 nucleotides match TRBD1. The CDR3 sequence is 15 residues long. Per the germline V gene, CDR1 is MDHEN and CDR2 is SYDVKM. The ends lost 6 bases at V and 7 bases at J; junction bases unmatched: 8. CDR3 region: CASSHYGQGGEKLFF. Written as DNA, the CDR3 is TGTGCCAGCAGCCATTATGGACAGGGGGGTGAAAAACTGTTTTTT.

The J gene is TRBJ2-1, the V gene TRBV4-1; D ambiguous. The germline V gene encodes CDR1 MGHRA and CDR2 YSYEKL. Trimming shortened V by 0 bases and J by 9 bases, and 15 bases separated the two germline ends. This CDR3 is 15 amino acids long. The CDR3 bases are TGCGCCAGCAGCCAAGAACGGGTGACGATAGGTGAGCAGTTCTTC. Protein sequence: CASSQERVTIGEQFF.

The J gene is TRBJ2-7, the V gene TRBV6-5, with TRBD1 identical over 11 bases. V shed 8 bases, J shed 3 bases, and the junction held 6 bases outside the gene matches. This CDR3 region has 14 residues. CDR1 MNHEY and CDR2 SVGAGI come from the germline V gene. CDR3 sequence: CASGTGGTIYEQYF. As DNA, the CDR3 is TGTGCCAGCGGGACAGGGGGGACGATCTACGAGCAGTACTTC.

This rearrangement joins TRBV24-1 to TRBJ2-5; 8 bases are shared with TRBD1. V trimming: 3 bases; J trimming: 2 bases; junction bases outside the gene matches: 4. CDR1 KGHDR and CDR2 SFDVKD come from the germline V gene. The CDR3 spans 15 residues. The CDR3: CATSDRTGGQETQYF. CDR3 coding DNA: TGTGCCACCAGTGATCGAACAGGGGGTCAAGAGACCCAGTACTTC.

This clone was counted a single time. The chain employs TRBV5-4 and TRBJ2-1; D is perhaps TRBD2 (5 bases). This CDR3 has 12 residues. The germline gives CDR1 SGHNT, CDR2 YYREEE (reference sequence). With 5 bases removed from V and 9 bases from J, the gap between germline ends came to 12 bases. The CDR3 region is CASSLTSGEQFF. For the CDR3, the DNA is TGTGCCAGCAGTTTAACTAGTGGTGAGCAGTTCTTC. Full variable domain (missing parts from reference TRBV5-4 and TRBJ2-1): ETGVTQSPTHLIKTRGQQVTLRCSSQSGHNTVSWYQQALGQGPQFIFQYYREEENGRGNFPPRFSGLQFPNYSSELNVNALELDDSALYLCASSLTSGEQFFGPGTRLTVL.

The gene calls are TRBV6-2 or TRBV6-3 and TRBJ1-1, with TRBD1 identical over 9 bases. Trimming removed 5 bases from V and 8 bases from J; junction bases left unmatched: 12. The CDR3 runs 15 residues. The germline CDR1 and CDR2 sequences are MNHEY and SVGEGT. The CDR3 DNA sequence: TGTGCCAGCAGTGCCGGGACAGGGCATCGATGGGAAGCTTTCTTT. Translation: CASSAGTGHRWEAFF.

This clone is medium-sized within its sample. This rearrangement joins TRBV4-1 to TRBJ2-5; D is uncertain. Germline V CDR1 and CDR2: MGHRA, YSYEKL. The CDR3 loop spans 14 amino acids. V lost 0 bases to trimming and J lost 4 bases, with 9 bases between them. CDR3 in amino acids: CASSQEGLGETQYF. As DNA, the CDR3 is TGCGCCAGCAGCCAAGAGGGCCTGGGAGAGACCCAGTACTTC.

The rearrangement links TRBV5-4 to TRBJ2-3, with no clear D. The CDR3 is 14 residues long. Trimming removed 4 bases from V and 5 bases from J, with 14 bases in between. Germline V gene lookup returns CDR1 SGHNT and CDR2 YYREEE (reference sequence). CDR3 loop: CASSHAHRVDTQYF. The CDR3 nucleotides are TGTGCCAGCAGCCATGCCCACCGGGTAGATACGCAGTATTTT.

The chain carries TRBV10-3 and TRBJ2-1, with a possible D match to TRBD2 (6 bases). The V and J ends lost 0 bases and 7 bases respectively, with 16 bases between them. From germline, CDR1 is ENHRY and CDR2 SYGVKD. The CDR3 is 16 amino acids. CDR3 nucleotide sequence: TGTGCCATCAGTGAGTCGGGGGGATTAGGTGTTAATGAGCAGTTCTTC. Its translation is CAISESGGLGVNEQFF.

V usage is TRBV28 and J usage is TRBJ1-6; 9 positions agree with TRBD1. The CDR3 covers 15 residues. The junction had 8 bases not matched to a gene; V was cut back by 5 bases and J by 9 bases. Germline V gene data show CDR1 as MDHEN and CDR2 as SYDVKM. CDR3: CASSPHRGRGSPLHF. The CDR3 DNA sequence: TGTGCCAGCAGTCCTCACAGGGGGCGCGGTTCACCCCTCCACTTT.

This sequence joins TRBV9 and TRBJ1-4; D perhaps matches TRBD1 (5 bases). The V end lost 0 bases, the J end lost 8 bases, and 14 bases lay between the germline ends. The germline gives CDR1 SGDLS, CDR2 YYNGEE. This CDR3 contains 15 residues. Here the CDR3 reads CASSVAGGVGEKLFF. The CDR3 DNA reads as TGTGCCAGCAGCGTAGCCGGGGGAGTAGGAGAAAAACTGTTTTTT.

CDR3 residues: CASSVRGSGELFF. CDR3 coding DNA: TGTGCCAGCAGCGTAAGGGGTTCCGGGGAGCTGTTTTTT. The V call is TRBV9, the J call TRBJ2-2, with D perhaps TRBD1 (5 bases). The CDR3 extends over 13 amino acids. V lost 1 base, J lost 6 bases, and 7 bases lay in between. CDR1 and CDR2 from the germline V gene are SGDLS and YYNGEE.

The chain links TRBV7-9 to TRBJ2-5, with 9 bases matching TRBD2. This CDR3 has 17 amino acids. V dropped 1 base and J dropped 5; count of bases not matched to a gene: 11. Germline CDR1 and CDR2: SEHNR and FQNEAQ (reference sequence). The CDR3, as DNA: TGTGCCAGCAGCTTAGGGGCTAGCGGGACCTGGCGGGAGACCCAGTACTTC. This sequence encodes CASSLGASGTWRETQYF.

The chain is built from TRBV9 and TRBJ2-1, with TRBD1 identical over 9 bases. Germline CDR1 reads SGDLS; CDR2 reads YYNGEE. The CDR3 loop spans 14 amino acids. V was clipped by 3 bases and J by 7 bases; unmatched bases: 5. The CDR3 loop is CASSGGQGGNEQFF. The CDR3 DNA sequence: TGTGCCAGCAGCGGGGGACAGGGAGGGAATGAGCAGTTCTTC. Combining the CDR3 with reference TRBV9 and TRBJ2-1 gives the whole variable domain DSGVTQTPKHLITATGQRVTLRCSPRSGDLSVYWYQQSLDQGLQFLIQYYNGEERAKGNILERFSAQQFPDLHSELNLSSLELGDSALYFCASSGGQGGNEQFFGPGTRLTVL.

This clone came up once. The V gene is TRBV7-2, the J gene TRBJ2-7, with TRBD1 matching 7 bases. The CDR3 contains 15 residues. The V gene's germline CDR1 is SGHTA and CDR2 FQGNSA. Germline trimming cut 2 bases from V and 3 bases from J; bases unmatched to any gene: 7. The CDR3 is CASSLLPTGYYEQYF. CDR3 coding DNA: TGTGCCAGCAGCTTATTGCCGACAGGGTACTACGAGCAGTACTTC.

This clone was observed once. The rearrangement joins TRBV30 to TRBJ2-7; TRBD2 matches 8 bases. The V gene's germline CDR1 is GTSNPN and CDR2 SVGIG (reference sequence). The CDR3 spans 18 residues. With V trimmed by 0 bases and J by 5 bases, 18 bases remained unmatched. Here the CDR3 DNA reads TGTGCCTGGAGTGTATGGGGTGCTCGGGGAGCGGGAGCCCACGAGCAGTACTTC. It encodes CAWSVWGARGAGAHEQYF.

About this clone itself: In the same sample, other DNA sequences code for this CDR3. The chain recombines TRBV9 with TRBJ2-7; possible D gene TRBD2, 7 bases. This CDR3 is 15 amino acids long. Trimming pared 0 bases from V and 2 bases from J, leaving 12 bases between. Germline CDR1 reads SGDLS; CDR2 reads YYNGEE. CDR3 region: CASSVGGGPTYEQYF. The CDR3 DNA sequence: TGTGCCAGCAGCGTAGGGGGGGGCCCCACCTACGAGCAGTACTTC.

The chain couples TRBV6-5 to TRBJ1-2; TRBD1 is a possible D gene (5 bases). Germline CDR1 and CDR2: MNHEY and SVGAGI. The CDR3 consists of 13 residues. Trimming pared 2 bases from V and 2 bases from J, leaving 6 bases between. Here the CDR3 reads CASSYPGNYGYTF. In DNA form, the CDR3 reads TGTGCCAGCAGTTACCCAGGGAACTATGGCTACACCTTC.

The rearrangement uses TRBV15 and TRBJ2-6; perhaps TRBD1 as D (6 bases). V lost 1 base, J lost 4 bases, and 11 bases lay in between. Per the germline V gene, CDR1 is LNHNV and CDR2 is YYDKDF (reference sequence). The CDR3 is 16 residues long. The CDR3 nucleotides read TGTGCCACCAGCAGAGTATCAGGGACAGGGGCCAACGTCCTGACTTTC. This codes for CATSRVSGTGANVLTF.

The chain recombines TRBV2 with TRBJ2-6; TRBD1 matches 9 bases. The CDR3 is made up of 12 amino acids. Germline-derived CDR1 and CDR2 are SNHLY and FYNNEI. The junction had 3 bases not matched to a gene; V was cut back by 6 bases and J by 12 bases. CDR3 DNA: TGTGCCAGCAGGGGACAGGGAAGCGTCCTGACTTTC. It codes for CASRGQGSVLTF.

The CDR3 DNA follows: TGTGCCAGCAGCCGGACTAGCCTCTACAATGAGCAGTTCTTC. Translated, it gives CASSRTSLYNEQFF. V is TRBV11-3 and J is TRBJ2-1; 8 bases line up with TRBD2. The germline CDR1 and CDR2 sequences are SGHNT and YENEEA. This CDR3 comprises 14 residues. With V trimmed by 5 bases and J by 3 bases, 3 bases remained unmatched.

The chain carries TRBV7-2 and TRBJ2-1, with D possibly TRBD2 on 5 matching bases. Trimming pared 6 bases from V and 9 bases from J, leaving 18 bases between. The CDR3 is 14 residues long. The germline CDR1 and CDR2 sequences are SGHTA and FQGNSA. The CDR3 region is CASRQPLGSSEQFF. The CDR3 DNA reads TGTGCCAGCAGGCAACCCCTAGGGAGTAGTGAGCAGTTCTTC.

There are a few counts of this clone. The chain couples TRBV9 to TRBJ2-1; weak D call: TRBD1 (7 bases). Germline loops: CDR1 SGDLS, CDR2 YYNGEE. The V and J ends lost 4 bases and 4 bases respectively, with 15 bases between them. CDR3 length equals 15 residues. Here the CDR3 DNA reads TGTGCCAGCAGCCTGGCGGGACAGCCTTACAATGAGCAGTTCTTC. Translation: CASSLAGQPYNEQFF.

The chain links TRBV4-3 to TRBJ2-1; 9 nucleotides line up with TRBD2. V trimming: 4 bases; J trimming: 5 bases; junction bases outside the gene matches: 6. CDR3 size: 15 residues. Germline V CDR1 and CDR2: LGHNA, YSLEER. The CDR3 DNA follows: TGCGCCAGCAGCCCGGGACTAGCAGAAAACAATGAGCAGTTCTTC. Encoded protein: CASSPGLAENNEQFF.